This T cell receptor beta chain was sequenced in a study of CD8+ T cells in alopecia areata. Across the study: Treated patients were dosed with oral tofacitinib, taking 5 to 10 mg twice daily. Whole-study findings and limits: Tofacitinib did not eliminate many expanded lesional clones from scalp or blood. Administration of tofacitinib significantly diminished scalp clonality and expanded CD8+ clones within the top 100.

The sample's treatment: oral pan-JAK inhibitor, 5-10 mg twice daily. Per germline, CDR1 SGHRS and CDR2 YFSETQ. CDR3 size: 15 residues. The V end lost 4 bases, the J end lost 7 bases, and 17 bases lay between the germline ends. This clone was seen only a few times. As yet, its antigen is unknown. RNA, once extracted, was reverse transcribed into cDNA for use as the sequencing template. Profiling relied on immunoSEQ multiplex PCR, and the TCRdb table lists in-frame clones only, not all of them. This sample yields about 270,000 clones, of which about three fifths are seen a single time; around 0.92% belongs to the top ten.

The sequence came from a human donor with alopecia areata. This chain uses TRBV5-1 with TRBJ2-2; possible D gene TRBD1, 5 bases. Specimen: CD4+ T cells sorted from blood, collected between weeks 51 and 52, from a patient treated with tofacitinib. The DNA of the CDR3 is TGCGCCAGCAGCATTAGCAGGACATACGGCGGGGAGCTGTTTTTT. Its protein product is CASSISRTYGGELFF. Together with reference TRBV5-1 and TRBJ2-2, the CDR3 gives the full variable domain: KAGVTQTPRYLIKTRGQQVTLSCSPISGHRSVSWYQQTPGQGLQFLFEYFSETQRNKGNFPGRFSGRQFSNSRSEMNVSTLELGDSALYLCASSISRTYGGELFFGEGSRLTVL.